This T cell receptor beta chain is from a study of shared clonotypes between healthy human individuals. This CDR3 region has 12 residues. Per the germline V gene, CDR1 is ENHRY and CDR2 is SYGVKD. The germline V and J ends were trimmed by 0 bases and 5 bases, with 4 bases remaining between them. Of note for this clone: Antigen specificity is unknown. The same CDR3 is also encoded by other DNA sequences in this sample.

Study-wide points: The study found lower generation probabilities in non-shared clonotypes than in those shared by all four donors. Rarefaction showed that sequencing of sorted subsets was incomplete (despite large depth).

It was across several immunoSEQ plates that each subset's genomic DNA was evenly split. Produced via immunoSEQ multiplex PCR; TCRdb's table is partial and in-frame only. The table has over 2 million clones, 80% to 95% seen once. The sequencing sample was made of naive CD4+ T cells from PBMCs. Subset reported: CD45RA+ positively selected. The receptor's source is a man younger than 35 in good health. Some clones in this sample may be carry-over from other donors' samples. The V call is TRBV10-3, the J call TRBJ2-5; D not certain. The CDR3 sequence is CAISESWETQYF. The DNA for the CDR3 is TGTGCCATCAGTGAGTCATGGGAGACCCAGTACTTC.